This T cell receptor (beta chain) is drawn from a study of type 1 and type 2 diabetes patients. Background on the study: Sequencing for the whole study yielded around 19 million paired-end reads.

PCR was run on genomic DNA. Multiplex PCR with 30 forward and 13 reverse primers amplified the TCR beta CDR3. One entry per CDR3 protein, called by TCRdb with MiXCR from the multiplex PCR reads. The sample yields about 270,000 distinct CDR3 sequences, approximately 50% seen once. Trimming stripped 0 bases from V and 4 bases from J, with 11 bases between. The CDR3 is 16 residues long. In germline, CDR1 is SGHRS, CDR2 YFSETQ. This clonotype came up once. The chain joins TRBV5-1 to TRBJ2-6; D gene uncertain. The receptor was isolated from a man younger than 30 with type 2 diabetes. Input material: peripheral blood mononuclear cells (PBMCs). This CDR3 reads CASSLGGSTGANVLTF. The CDR3 region has the DNA TGCGCCAGCAGCTTGGGGGGATCAACAGGGGCCAACGTCCTGACTTTC.